These 12 T cell receptor beta chains originate from one sample sequenced in a study of blood T cell repertoires in COVID-19. Here immunoSEQ multiplex PCR was the method, and the copy in TCRdb shows in-frame clones only, minus some. This sample yields approximately 85,000 clones, of which about 92% are seen a single time; roughly 5.9% belongs to the top ten. The sample consisted of peripheral blood. These receptors came from an older woman with active COVID-19.

CDR3 nucleotide sequence: TGTGCCAGTAGTCTCGCGGGGGGCCGAGGGGAGACCCAGTACTTC. This codes for CASSLAGGRGETQYF. V is TRBV19 and J is TRBJ2-5; TRBD2 matches at 8 bases. Germline V gene lookup returns CDR1 LNHDA and CDR2 SQIVND (reference sequence). CDR3 size: 15 residues. Trimming at V came to 5 bases and at J to 5 bases, leaving 10 bases not matched to a gene.

The J gene is TRBJ2-1, the V gene TRBV9, with 8 bases fitting TRBD2. The germline V gene has CDR1 SGDLS and CDR2 YYNGEE. The trim removed 1 base at V and 3 bases at J, leaving 3 bases unmatched. The CDR3 spans 15 residues. The CDR3 protein is CASSVSAGGYNEQFF. The CDR3 DNA follows: TGTGCCAGCAGCGTATCCGCGGGGGGCTACAATGAGCAGTTCTTC.

This chain links TRBV30 with TRBJ2-1; perhaps TRBD2 as D (6 bases). CDR1 and CDR2 (germline): GTSNPN, SVGIG (reference sequence). The CDR3 has 15 residues. Trimming stripped 1 base from V and 0 bases from J, with 10 bases between. The CDR3 is CAWSGRRGSYNEQFF. DNA of the CDR3: TGTGCCTGGAGTGGGAGGAGGGGCTCCTACAATGAGCAGTTCTTC.

The chain's CDR3 is CASSSGRLAGNNEQFF. CDR3 in DNA: TGTGCCAGCAGCTCCGGCCGACTAGCGGGAAACAATGAGCAGTTCTTC. The chain is built from TRBV7-3 and TRBJ2-1, with TRBD2 identical over 11 bases. V trimming: 4 bases; J trimming: 5 bases; junction bases outside the gene matches: 7. The germline CDR1 and CDR2 sequences are SGHTA and FQGTGA. The CDR3 has 16 amino acids.

CDR3 amino acids: CASSAGSGTGYGYTF. DNA of the CDR3: TGTGCCAGCAGCGCCGGAAGTGGGACAGGGTATGGCTACACCTTC. The chain recombines TRBV5-4 with TRBJ1-2; 9 bases are shared with TRBD1. Germline V gene data show CDR1 as SGHNT and CDR2 as YYREEE (reference sequence). Unmatched junction bases numbered 9, after V lost 4 bases and J lost 5 bases. This CDR3 comprises 15 residues.

This sequence joins TRBV9 and TRBJ2-2, with D maybe TRBD1 (6 bases). The germline V gene has CDR1 SGDLS and CDR2 YYNGEE. The CDR3 runs 17 residues. V was shortened by 0 bases and J by 3 bases, with 15 bases between the two germline ends. The DNA of the CDR3 is TGTGCCAGCAGCGTAGAAAAGGCAGGGGAGTACACCGGGGAGCTGTTTTTT. Its translation: CASSVEKAGEYTGELFF.

The CDR3 sequence: CASTETGGSYNEQFF. CDR3 sequence (DNA): TGTGCCAGCACCGAAACAGGGGGGTCCTACAATGAGCAGTTCTTC. The rearrangement joins TRBV28 to TRBJ2-1; 8 nucleotides line up with TRBD1. The germline gives CDR1 MDHEN, CDR2 SYDVKM. V was clipped by 7 bases and J by 1 base; unmatched bases: 6. The CDR3 contains 15 residues.

V usage is TRBV3-1 (or the pseudogene TRBV3-2) and J usage is TRBJ1-2; 7 nucleotides agree with TRBD1. Germline CDR1 reads LGHDT; CDR2 reads YNNKEL (reference sequence). CDR3 length equals 15 residues. V trimming: 5 bases; J trimming: 0 bases; junction bases outside the gene matches: 6. The CDR3 sequence: CASSDTGTANYGYTF. The CDR3 DNA reads TGTGCCAGCAGCGACACAGGGACAGCTAACTATGGCTACACCTTC.

The chain recombines TRBV7-9 with TRBJ2-1, with 8 bases identical to TRBD2. The V segment lost 7 bases and the J segment 7 bases; nucleotides outside the gene matches: 9. The CDR3 loop spans 14 amino acids. Germline CDR1 SEHNR, CDR2 FQNEAQ (reference sequence). CDR3 nucleotides: TGTGCCAGCACCGCCCCCGGGAGGGTTAATGAGCAGTTCTTC. This translates into CASTAPGRVNEQFF.

The chain uses TRBV6-6 and TRBJ2-7, with 11 bases that match TRBD1. This CDR3 is built from 14 residues. With 7 bases clipped from V and 7 bases from J, the junction kept 9 bases outside the gene matches. CDR1 and CDR2 (germline): MNHNY, SVGAGI (reference sequence). CDR3 bases: TGTGCCAGCATCCCAGGACAGGGGGCGCGGGAGCAGTACTTC. Its protein product is CASIPGQGAREQYF.

The chain joins TRBV2 to TRBJ1-1; perhaps TRBD1 as D (5 bases). CDR1 and CDR2 (germline): SNHLY, FYNNEI. Trimming pared 6 bases from V and 4 bases from J, leaving 12 bases between. The length of the CDR3 is 13 residues. The CDR3 is CASSPPGGTEAFF. DNA for the CDR3: TGTGCCAGCAGCCCTCCGGGGGGCACTGAAGCTTTCTTT.

This clone has a handful of counts. The gene calls are TRBV10-1 and TRBJ2-7; 7 bases align to TRBD1. Germline CDR1 is WNHNN and CDR2 is SYGVQD (reference sequence). The CDR3 spans 13 residues. V shed 10 bases and J 3 bases; nucleotides not matched to a gene: 9. The CDR3 coding sequence is TGCGCCACCCCGGGACAGAGTTTCTACGAGCAGTACTTC. The encoded protein is CATPGQSFYEQYF.